This entry lists 25 T cell receptor beta chains sequenced from one sample in a study of early T cells in non-severe SARS-CoV-2 infection. TCRdb ran MiXCR on the 5' RACE reads and lists one entry per CDR3 protein. The sample shows about 100,000 distinct CDR3 sequences, around 13% of them seen only once. Sequencing was carried out using whole blood. The receptors stem from an adult who was a healthcare worker with PCR-confirmed SARS-CoV-2 infection or an uninfected control (not recorded which).

This clonotype was seen many times. The genes are TRBV30 and TRBJ1-2; no definite D call. The CDR3 sequence is 13 residues long. Between the trimmed V and J ends, which lost 1 base and 6 bases, there was a span of 12 bases. CDR1 and CDR2 from the germline V gene are GTSNPN and SVGIG (reference sequence). CDR3 in DNA: TGTGCCTGGAGTGAGCTGAGGCTCCATGGCTACACCTTC. This gives the protein CAWSELRLHGYTF.

V usage is TRBV5-6 and J usage is TRBJ2-3, with TRBD2 matching 12 bases. The ends lost 4 bases at V and 4 bases at J; junction bases unmatched: 13. The CDR3 spans 18 residues. The V gene's germline CDR1 is SGHDT and CDR2 YYEEEE. CDR3 DNA: TGTGCCAGCAGCCGGTTCGCTCCTAGCGGGAGGGCCCCAGATACGCAGTATTTT. The encoded protein is CASSRFAPSGRAPDTQYF.

The chain couples TRBV28 to TRBJ2-1; 9 positions agree with TRBD2. The CDR3 sequence is 16 residues long. Germline trimming cut 5 bases from V and 7 bases from J; bases unmatched to any gene: 12. Looked up from germline, CDR1 is MDHEN and CDR2 is SYDVKM. The CDR3 DNA follows: TGTGCCAGCAGTGCCCAGCGGGCGGGGGGGCGGAATGAGCAGTTCTTC. The encoded protein is CASSAQRAGGRNEQFF.

This chain uses TRBV20-1 with TRBJ2-5; D tentatively reads TRBD1 or TRBD2 (5 bases each). V dropped 1 base and J dropped 5 bases, with 23 bases sitting between them. The CDR3 is 17 amino acids. CDR1 is DFQATT, CDR2 SNEGSKA, per germline (reference sequence). The CDR3 protein is CSARGFSEGRGGETQYF. For the CDR3, the DNA is TGCAGTGCTAGAGGTTTCTCTGAGGGACGTGGTGGTGAGACCCAGTACTTC.

This clonotype was recorded a few times. The rearrangement joins TRBV7-6 to TRBJ2-1, with D uncertain. Per germline, CDR1 SGHVS and CDR2 FNYEAQ. Trimming stripped 1 base from V and 7 bases from J, with 14 bases between. The CDR3 loop spans 15 amino acids. CDR3 region: CASSLDPGSWNEQFF. As DNA, the CDR3 is TGTGCCAGCAGCTTAGATCCAGGATCGTGGAATGAGCAGTTCTTC.

This clonotype was seen only once. CDR3 loop: CASSPSGLGNTIYF. The CDR3 DNA reads as TGTGCCAGCAGCCCTTCTGGGCTGGGAAACACCATATATTTT. V usage is TRBV28 and J usage is TRBJ1-3, with D unclear. CDR3 size: 14 residues. Germline CDR1 MDHEN, CDR2 SYDVKM. V shed 6 bases and J shed 4 bases, with 13 bases lying between them.

This chain links TRBV6-1 with TRBJ2-7; maybe TRBD1 (6 bases). V lost 4 bases and J 1 base, leaving 11 bases between the germline ends. The CDR3 has 14 residues. CDR1 and CDR2 from the germline V gene are MNHNS and SASEGT. This CDR3 reads CASSAQGGSYEQYF. The CDR3 DNA reads as TGTGCCAGCAGTGCTCAAGGGGGTTCCTACGAGCAGTACTTC.

Worth noting for this clonotype: This may be a read error: a much more frequent sequence differs by one nucleotide. Without the conserved terminal phenylalanine or tryptophan, this CDR3 likely stems from a read error. The rearrangement uses TRBV29-1 and TRBJ2-1; TRBD2 might be the D (6 bases). The V end was cut by 6 bases, the J end by 2 bases, with 14 bases between. The CDR3 consists of 14 residues. CDR1 SQVTM and CDR2 ANQGSEA come from the germline V gene. CDR3 nucleotides: TGCAGCGTGGCACGACTAGGGACCTACAATGAGCAGTTCATC. This translates into CSVARLGTYNEQFI.

The J gene is TRBJ2-3, the V gene TRBV20-1; D is ambiguous. The ends were cut back, 6 bases at V and 0 bases at J, with 10 bases in the middle. Germline V gives CDR1 DFQATT, CDR2 SNEGSKA (reference sequence). The CDR3 totals 13 residues. Here the CDR3 DNA reads TGCAGTGCCAGCCTCCGGAGCACAGATACGCAGTATTTT. It specifies CSASLRSTDTQYF.

This clonotype was picked up many times. V and J are TRBV7-8 and TRBJ2-1; D unclear. The germline CDR1 and CDR2 sequences are SGHVS and FQNEAQ. V dropped 0 bases and J dropped 1 base, with 10 bases sitting between them. This CDR3 spans 16 amino acids. CDR3 sequence: CASSLARGFSYNEQFF. Written as DNA, the CDR3 is TGTGCCAGCAGCTTAGCAAGAGGTTTTTCCTACAATGAGCAGTTCTTC. The complete variable domain, with remaining parts taken from reference TRBV7-8 and TRBJ2-1, reads GAGVSQSPRYKVAKRGQDVALRCDPISGHVSLFWYQQALGQGPEFLTYFQNEAQLDKSGLPSDRFFAERPEGSVSTLKIQRTQQEDSAVYLCASSLARGFSYNEQFFGPGTRLTVL.

In its sample, this clonotype was seen a few times. The chain employs TRBV18 and TRBJ2-7; no definite D call. V dropped 4 bases and J dropped 7 bases, with 14 bases sitting between them. Per the germline V gene, CDR1 is KGHSH and CDR2 is LQKENI. This CDR3 region has 13 residues. CDR3 in amino acids: CASSLPRSVEQYF. In DNA, the CDR3 is TGTGCCAGCTCACTCCCTCGGTCCGTTGAGCAGTACTTC.

This clonotype was seen more than once but under ten times. The chain uses TRBV29-1 and TRBJ2-1, with 10 bases aligning to TRBD2. The CDR3 contains 12 residues. V was pared by 5 bases and J by 10 bases, with 5 bases of the junction left unmatched. Germline CDR1 reads SQVTM; CDR2 reads ANQGSEA. The CDR3 reads CSVLLAGREQFF. As DNA, the CDR3 is TGCAGCGTTCTACTAGCGGGGCGGGAGCAGTTCTTC.

In this sample, this clonotype turned up many times. The chain is built from TRBV12-3 or TRBV12-4 and TRBJ2-7; 10 bases are a match to TRBD1. CDR3 length: 15 residues. Germline trimming cut 4 bases from V and 3 bases from J; bases unmatched to any gene: 6. CDR3 in amino acids: CASSSTGTGVYEQYF. Here the CDR3 DNA reads TGTGCCAGCAGTTCTACCGGGACAGGGGTCTACGAGCAGTACTTC.

The chain couples TRBV7-2 to TRBJ2-2; TRBD2 matches at 13 bases. Germline loops: CDR1 SGHTA, CDR2 FQGNSA. The CDR3 is 15 residues long. Trimming at V came to 5 bases and at J to 6 bases, leaving 3 bases not matched to a gene. CDR3 in amino acids: CASSGGLAGAGELFF. Written as DNA, the CDR3 is TGTGCCAGCAGCGGTGGACTAGCGGGAGCCGGGGAGCTGTTTTTT.

This clonotype was found many times. J is TRBJ2-7 and V is TRBV6-6; D is undetermined. This CDR3 contains 12 residues. Germline V lookup: CDR1 MNHNY, CDR2 SVGAGI (reference sequence). V lost 0 bases, J lost 6 bases, and 6 bases lay in between. This CDR3 reads CASSYSSAEQYF. DNA for the CDR3: TGTGCCAGCAGTTACTCTTCGGCCGAGCAGTACTTC.

This chain links TRBV21-1 with TRBJ2-1; the table's D gene call, TRBD1, was not cross checked with the DNA. TRBV21-1 represents a pseudogene. This CDR3 is 16 amino acids long. CDR3 in DNA: TGTGCCAGCAGCAAAGTGTCCCCAGGGGAGGACAATGAGCAGTTCTTC. Translated: CASSKVSPGEDNEQFF.

The chain employs TRBV28 and TRBJ2-3; 8 nucleotides line up with TRBD2. Trimming removed 7 bases from V and 3 bases from J; junction bases left unmatched: 9. CDR3 length equals 15 residues. The germline CDR1 and CDR2 sequences are MDHEN and SYDVKM. This chain's CDR3 is CASTRGGRLTDTQYF. The CDR3 DNA sequence: TGTGCCAGCACCCGTGGCGGGAGGTTGACAGATACGCAGTATTTT.

V is TRBV28 and J is TRBJ1-2, with D tentatively TRBD1 (5 bases). V dropped 5 bases and J dropped 10 bases, with 11 bases sitting between them. CDR3 length: 11 amino acids. CDR1 and CDR2 (germline): MDHEN, SYDVKM. As DNA, the CDR3 is TGTGCCAGCAGTAATAACAGGCACTACACCTTC. Translated: CASSNNRHYTF.

This rearrangement joins TRBV10-3 to TRBJ2-7, with D perhaps TRBD2 (7 bases). CDR1 and CDR2 from the germline V gene are ENHRY and SYGVKD. Trimming removed 10 bases at V and 2 bases at J, with 12 bases between. The CDR3 is 12 amino acids. CDR3 in amino acids: CATGEGAYEQYF. CDR3 nucleotide sequence: TGTGCCACCGGGGAGGGGGCCTACGAGCAGTACTTC.

This clonotype was counted many times. The chain carries TRBV28 and TRBJ1-5; D not resolved. V lost 5 bases, J lost 7 bases, and 9 bases lay in between. CDR3 size: 12 residues. Germline V gives CDR1 MDHEN, CDR2 SYDVKM. As DNA, the CDR3 is TGTGCCAGCAGTCAGGTGGTACAGCCCCAGCATTTT. It specifies CASSQVVQPQHF.

The table lists this clonotype with many counts. This chain connects TRBV27 to TRBJ2-7; 7 bases align to TRBD2. The CDR3 has 16 amino acids. V lost 4 bases and J lost 2; bases outside the gene matches: 11. Germline V gene lookup returns CDR1 MNHEY and CDR2 SMNVEV (reference sequence). CDR3 region: CASSSLASGETYEQYF. The CDR3 DNA is TGTGCCAGCAGTTCTCTTGCTAGCGGAGAAACCTACGAGCAGTACTTC.

This clonotype was seen a handful of times. The chain links TRBV19 to TRBJ2-1, with 13 bases that match TRBD2. Germline V lookup: CDR1 LNHDA, CDR2 SQIVND (reference sequence). This CDR3 has 15 residues. The trim removed 10 bases at V and 2 bases at J, leaving 5 bases unmatched. The CDR3 reads CATQLAGGPYNEQFF. The CDR3 nucleotides are TGTGCCACCCAACTAGCGGGAGGGCCCTACAATGAGCAGTTCTTC.

This clonotype was detected a few times. The CDR3 bases are TGCGCCAGCAGCTCGACCGGGGGCTCCTACAATGAGCAGTTCTTC. Translation: CASSSTGGSYNEQFF. This chain links TRBV5-1 with TRBJ2-1, with TRBD2 as a possible D gene (6 bases). V shed 3 bases and J shed 0 bases, with 10 bases lying between them. This CDR3 is built from 15 residues. CDR1 is SGHRS and CDR2 is YFSETQ in the germline V gene.

This clonotype was detected a few times. CDR3 protein: CAWSVSARGTSYEQYF. In DNA form, the CDR3 reads TGTGCCTGGAGTGTAAGCGCCCGGGGTACGTCCTACGAGCAGTACTTC. J is TRBJ2-7 and V is TRBV30, with D tentatively TRBD2 (5 bases). The CDR3 sequence is 16 residues long. The V and J ends lost 0 bases and 1 base respectively, with 16 bases between them. CDR1 and CDR2 from the germline V gene are GTSNPN and SVGIG (reference sequence).

This clonotype was seen only a few times. The chain carries TRBV5-1 and TRBJ2-3; weak D call: TRBD1 (5 bases). This CDR3 region has 14 residues. The V end lost 0 bases, the J end lost 3 bases, and 8 bases lay between the germline ends. The germline CDR1 and CDR2 sequences are SGHRS and YFSETQ. Here the CDR3 DNA reads TGCGCCAGCAGCTTGGTACAGGCTACAGATACGCAGTATTTT. As protein: CASSLVQATDTQYF. Based on the CDR3 plus reference TRBV5-1 and TRBJ2-3, the full variable domain is KAGVTQTPRYLIKTRGQQVTLSCSPISGHRSVSWYQQTPGQGLQFLFEYFSETQRNKGNFPGRFSGRQFSNSRSEMNVSTLELGDSALYLCASSLVQATDTQYFGPGTRLTVL.